The sequence of this T cell receptor beta chain was determined in a study of brain T cells in children with intractable seizures (dated by TCRdb to the early 2020s). The study in broad terms: Resected brain tissue from 53 pediatric epilepsy surgery cases was initially screened for immune gene transcripts with a NanoString immunology panel. Eight of the 12 selected surgery cases also had pre-surgery blood sequenced, which left four cases with brain tissue only.

The immunoSEQ assay was used to generate TCR beta chain sequences from genomic DNA. The original methods were these. Any CDR3 sequence that did not begin with the conserved framework cysteine at position 104 was removed by hand. To get clonality, the normalized Shannon's Diversity Index was subtracted from one, giving values from 0 (maximal diversity) to 1 (oligoclonal). Differences in the frequency of the same CDR3 between samples, such as brain versus blood, were assessed with chi-squared comparison-of-proportions tests. Public clonotypes were identified by searching immuneACCESS, and similarity to known antiviral clonotypes was assessed with the VDJdb browser. TCRdb took over this immuneACCESS table, retaining in-frame rearrangements with V and J assigned. Such tables are incomplete; in checked studies, under half of the missing clones stem from an unresolved V gene, and the remainder is unexplained. The D gene and trimming were derived from the DNA, and the V and J assignments and clone size from that table. Present in this sample are 340,000 or so clones, 85% to 95% of which were seen just once. Clones ranked in the top ten supply 4.5% to 7% of the sample.

The study at large found these results: The patients' HCMV serostatus was not known, and viral specificity was inferred solely from CDR3 sequence similarity. Because sequencing depth was different between pre-surgery and post-surgery blood, clones absent from the pre-surgery sample may reflect undersampling.

Sample time point, as interpreted from the label and publication: blood from clinic visit 5 months post-surgery; TSC patient then seizure free. Surgery cases with the highest brain T cell transcript signatures were selected for TCR beta chain sequencing of brain tissue and, where available, blood. Prior to surgery, the patients had been treated with at least one anti-epileptic drug. TCR-sequenced patients were children with drug-resistant epilepsy due to tuberous sclerosis complex, focal cortical dysplasia, Rasmussen encephalitis or hemimegalencephaly. The Monarch genomic DNA purification kit was used to extract bulk genomic DNA from unsorted brain tissue and whole blood. About this clone itself: Which antigen it targets is not known. No quality values exist for individual bases; no much larger clone is one base distant.

Cut back by 0 bases and 1 base, the V and J ends lie 10 bases apart. Via the germline V gene, CDR1 is LGHNA and CDR2 YNFKEQ. The CDR3 runs 15 amino acids, cysteine and phenylalanine included. Only the CDR3 DNA stays, 45 bases, in frame from base 1. The rearranged chain carries TRBV4-2 and TRBJ2-7, with the identity of the D gene unclear. Sequencing was performed on peripheral blood, taken around 5 months after surgery. The receptor's source is a boy in the first two years of life with tuberous sclerosis and intractable seizures. CDR3 loop: CASSQERGPSYEQYF. Read as DNA, the sequence is TGTGCCAGCAGCCAAGAAAGAGGACCGTCCTACGAGCAGTACTTC.